This T cell receptor beta chain emerged from a study of cytomegalovirus exposure and HLA in healthy donors. Whole-study findings and limits: Sequencing likely caused a cluster of highly shared sequence variants.

The primer mix had 60 Vbeta and 13 Jbeta primers. TCRdb's table, derived via immunoSEQ multiplex PCR, lists solely in-frame clones and lacks some. The profile shows about 120,000 clones, over 60% of them singletons. V shed 7 bases, J shed 3 bases, and the junction held 4 bases outside the gene matches. The length of the CDR3 is 15 residues. Germline CDR1 MNHNS, CDR2 SASEGT. Concerning this clone itself: The antigen remains unidentified.

Sample: PBMCs. This rearrangement joins TRBV6-1 to TRBJ2-1, with 12 bases matching TRBD2. The origin of this receptor is a female donor in good health and CMV-seronegative. CDR3 DNA: TGTGCCAGCACTAGCGGGGGGGAAAACTACAATGAGCAGTTCTTC. Protein product: CASTSGGENYNEQFF.